This TCR beta chain was sequenced during a study of T cell clonality in common variable immunodeficiency. Regarding the study as a whole: In common variable immunodeficiency, TCR beta chains reportedly carried fewer deletions and N-nucleotide insertions. Compared with controls, CVID subjects had fewer shared TCRbeta clones.

This clone was recorded many times. The antigen is not known. Sequencing ends 3 residues short of the CDR3 end; the germline J gene provides the rest. The CDR3 covers 15 residues. Deletions cut 4 bases from V and 4 bases from J, with 12 bases between. Germline CDR1 and CDR2: SGHKS and YYEKEE (reference sequence). Most patients and controls had Caucasian heritage. Using immunoSEQ multiplex PCR, the repertoire was profiled, and TCRdb retains in-frame clones only, with some absent. This sample shows under 45,000 clones and no singletons; over 9% rests with the ten largest. The chain combines TRBV5-5 with TRBJ2-6, with TRBD1 as a possible D gene (6 bases). The TCR comes from a person aged 18 to 75 in good health. The sample consisted of peripheral blood mononuclear cells. The CDR3: CASSRTGSGANVLTF. The covered CDR3 bases are TGTGCCAGCAGCCGAACAGGGTCAGGGGCCAACGTC.